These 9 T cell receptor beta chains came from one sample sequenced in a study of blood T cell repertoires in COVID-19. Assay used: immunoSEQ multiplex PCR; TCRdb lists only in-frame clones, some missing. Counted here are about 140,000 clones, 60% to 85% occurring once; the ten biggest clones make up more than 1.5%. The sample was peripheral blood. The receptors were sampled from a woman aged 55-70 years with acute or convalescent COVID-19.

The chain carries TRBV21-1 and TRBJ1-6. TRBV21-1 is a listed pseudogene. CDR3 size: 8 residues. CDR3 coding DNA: TGTGCCAGCTCCGGGGGGCACTTT. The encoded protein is CASSGGHF.

The CDR3, as DNA: TGTGCCAGCAGCTTCTGGGAGAAAAATGAGCAGTTCTTC. Protein sequence: CASSFWEKNEQFF. The chain has TRBV7-9 and TRBJ2-1; perhaps TRBD2 as D (5 bases). The CDR3 extends over 13 amino acids. V was trimmed by 3 bases and J by 7 bases, leaving 10 bases between them. Looked up from germline, CDR1 is SEHNR and CDR2 is FQNEAQ (reference sequence). The whole variable domain, filled in from reference TRBV7-9 and TRBJ2-1, reads DTGVSQNPRHKITKRGQNVTFRCDPISEHNRLYWYRQTLGQGPEFLTYFQNEAQLEKSRLLSDRFSAERPKGSFSTLEIQRTEQGDSAMYLCASSFWEKNEQFFGPGTRLTVL.

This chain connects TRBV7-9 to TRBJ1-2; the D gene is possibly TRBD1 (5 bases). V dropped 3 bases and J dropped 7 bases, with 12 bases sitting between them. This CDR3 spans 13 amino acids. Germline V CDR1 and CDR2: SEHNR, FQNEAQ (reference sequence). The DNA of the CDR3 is TGTGCCAGCAGCTTTGGCAGGGAGGGTGGCTACACCTTC. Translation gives CASSFGREGGYTF.

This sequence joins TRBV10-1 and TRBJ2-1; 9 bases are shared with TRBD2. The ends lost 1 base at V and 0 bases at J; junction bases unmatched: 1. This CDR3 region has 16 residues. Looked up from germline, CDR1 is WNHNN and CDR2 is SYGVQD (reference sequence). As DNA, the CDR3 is TGCGCCAGCAGTGAGTTAGCGGGAGACTCCTACAATGAGCAGTTCTTC. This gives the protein CASSELAGDSYNEQFF.

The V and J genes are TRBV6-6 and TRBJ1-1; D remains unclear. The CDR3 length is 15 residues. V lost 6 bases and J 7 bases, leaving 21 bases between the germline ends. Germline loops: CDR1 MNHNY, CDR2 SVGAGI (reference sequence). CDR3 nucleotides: TGTGCCAGCAGACCATCCTACGATCCGAGAGGTGAAGCTTTCTTT. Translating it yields CASRPSYDPRGEAFF.

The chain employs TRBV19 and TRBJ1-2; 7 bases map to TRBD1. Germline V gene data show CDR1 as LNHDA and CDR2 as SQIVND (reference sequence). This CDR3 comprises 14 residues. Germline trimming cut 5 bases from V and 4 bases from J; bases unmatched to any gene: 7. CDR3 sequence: CASSSVGQAYGYTF. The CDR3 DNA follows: TGTGCCAGTAGTTCCGTCGGACAGGCCTATGGCTACACCTTC.

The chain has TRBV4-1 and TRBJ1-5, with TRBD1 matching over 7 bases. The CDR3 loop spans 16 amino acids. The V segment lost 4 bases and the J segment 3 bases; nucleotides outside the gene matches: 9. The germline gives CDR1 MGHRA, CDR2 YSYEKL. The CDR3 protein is CASSPQTGIANQPQHF. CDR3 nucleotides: TGCGCCAGCAGCCCTCAGACAGGGATCGCCAATCAGCCCCAGCATTTT.

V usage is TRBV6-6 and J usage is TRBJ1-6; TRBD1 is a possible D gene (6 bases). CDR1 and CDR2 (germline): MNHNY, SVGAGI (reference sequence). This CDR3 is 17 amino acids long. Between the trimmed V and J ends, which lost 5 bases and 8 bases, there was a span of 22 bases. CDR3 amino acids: CASSPESQGFGYSPLHF. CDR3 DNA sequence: TGTGCCAGCAGTCCCGAGAGCCAGGGGTTCGGTTATTCACCCCTCCACTTT.

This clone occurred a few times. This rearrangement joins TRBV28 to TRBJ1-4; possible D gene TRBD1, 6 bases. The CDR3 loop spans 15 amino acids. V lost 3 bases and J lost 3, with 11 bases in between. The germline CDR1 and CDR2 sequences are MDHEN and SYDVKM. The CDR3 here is CASSLLTGPNEKLFF. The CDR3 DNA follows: TGTGCCAGCAGTTTGCTCACAGGGCCTAATGAAAAACTGTTTTTT.